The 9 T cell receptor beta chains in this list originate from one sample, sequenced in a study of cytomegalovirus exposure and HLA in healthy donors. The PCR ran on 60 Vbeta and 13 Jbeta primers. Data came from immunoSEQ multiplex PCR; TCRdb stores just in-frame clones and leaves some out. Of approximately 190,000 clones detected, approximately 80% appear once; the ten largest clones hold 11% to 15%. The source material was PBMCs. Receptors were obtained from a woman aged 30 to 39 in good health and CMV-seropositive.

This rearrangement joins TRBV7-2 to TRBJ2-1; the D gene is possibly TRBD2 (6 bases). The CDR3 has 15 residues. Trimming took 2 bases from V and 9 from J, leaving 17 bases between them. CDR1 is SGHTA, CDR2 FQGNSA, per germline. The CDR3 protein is CASSLSAQMGGEQFF. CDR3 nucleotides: TGTGCCAGCAGCTTATCAGCCCAAATGGGGGGTGAGCAGTTCTTC.

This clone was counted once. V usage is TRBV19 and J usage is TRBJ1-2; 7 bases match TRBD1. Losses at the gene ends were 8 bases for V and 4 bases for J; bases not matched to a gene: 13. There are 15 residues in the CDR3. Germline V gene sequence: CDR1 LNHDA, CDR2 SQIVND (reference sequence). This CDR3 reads CASSPRDSDSYGYTF. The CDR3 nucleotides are TGTGCCAGTTCCCCTAGGGACAGCGATTCCTATGGCTACACCTTC.

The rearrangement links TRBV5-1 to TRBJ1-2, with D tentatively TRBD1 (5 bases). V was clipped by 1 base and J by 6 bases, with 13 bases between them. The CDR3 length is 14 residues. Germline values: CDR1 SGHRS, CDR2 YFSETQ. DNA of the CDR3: TGCGCCAGCAGCTTGTCAGGGCGGGGAGATGGCTACACCTTC. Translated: CASSLSGRGDGYTF.

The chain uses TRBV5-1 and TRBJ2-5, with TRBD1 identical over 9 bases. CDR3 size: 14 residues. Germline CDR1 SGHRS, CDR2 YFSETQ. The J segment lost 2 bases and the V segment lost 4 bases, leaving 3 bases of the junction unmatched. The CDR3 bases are TGCGCCAGCAGCCGGGGGACAGGGCAAGAGACCCAGTACTTC. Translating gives CASSRGTGQETQYF.

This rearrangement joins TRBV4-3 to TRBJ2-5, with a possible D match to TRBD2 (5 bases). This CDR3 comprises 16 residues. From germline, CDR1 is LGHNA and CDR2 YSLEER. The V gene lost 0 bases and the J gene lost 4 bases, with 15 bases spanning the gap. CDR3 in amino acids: CASSQDHTAEGETQYF. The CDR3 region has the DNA TGCGCCAGCAGCCAAGATCACACAGCCGAGGGAGAGACCCAGTACTTC.

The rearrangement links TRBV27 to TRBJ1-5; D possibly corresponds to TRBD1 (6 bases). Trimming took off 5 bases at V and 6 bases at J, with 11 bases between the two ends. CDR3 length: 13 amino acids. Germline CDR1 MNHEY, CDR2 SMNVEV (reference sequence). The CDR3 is CASSLGTLQPQHF. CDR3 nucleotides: TGTGCCAGCAGTCTCGGGACACTTCAGCCCCAGCATTTT.

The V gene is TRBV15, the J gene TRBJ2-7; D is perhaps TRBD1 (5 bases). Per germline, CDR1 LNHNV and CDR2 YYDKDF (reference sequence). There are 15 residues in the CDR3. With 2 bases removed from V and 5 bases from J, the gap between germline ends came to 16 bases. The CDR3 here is CATSRSVQEYHEQYF. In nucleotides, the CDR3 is TGTGCCACCAGCAGATCAGTACAGGAGTACCACGAGCAGTACTTC.

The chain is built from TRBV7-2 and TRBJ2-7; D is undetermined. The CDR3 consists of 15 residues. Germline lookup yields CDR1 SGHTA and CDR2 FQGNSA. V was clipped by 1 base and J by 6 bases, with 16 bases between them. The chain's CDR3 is CASSLVDQAYSEQYF. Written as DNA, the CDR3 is TGTGCCAGCAGCTTAGTTGACCAGGCCTACTCCGAGCAGTACTTC.

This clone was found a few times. CDR3 bases: TGCGCCAGCAGCTTGGCGGTCGGCCAAGAGACCCAGTACTTC. Protein product: CASSLAVGQETQYF. J is TRBJ2-5 and V is TRBV5-1; no clear D gene. The germline V gene has CDR1 SGHRS and CDR2 YFSETQ. CDR3 length: 14 residues. V dropped 0 bases and J dropped 1 base, with 7 bases sitting between them.